Each of the 8 T cell receptor beta chains below was sequenced from the same sample in a study of PD-1 blockade in classical Hodgkin lymphoma. The patients all showed relapse after autologous stem cell transplantation, while their brentuximab vedotin exposure varied. The table came from immunoSEQ multiplex PCR; TCRdb's copy has only in-frame clones and leaves some out. In the table there are tens of thousands of clones, roughly 89% of which are singletons. Sample: peripheral blood mononuclear cells (PBMCs), taken at baseline. These receptors came from a human donor with classical Hodgkin lymphoma.

The V and J genes are TRBV5-1 and TRBJ1-2; 9 bases agree with TRBD1. This CDR3 is 14 amino acids long. V lost 4 bases and J lost 8; bases outside the gene matches: 9. Germline V lookup: CDR1 SGHRS, CDR2 YFSETQ. In DNA, the CDR3 is TGCGCCAGCAGCAGGACAGGGGATTATAGCGGCTACACCTTC. Translated, it gives CASSRTGDYSGYTF.

V and J are TRBV27 and TRBJ1-2; TRBD1 matches 9 bases. Germline CDR1 is MNHEY and CDR2 is SMNVEV (reference sequence). The length of the CDR3 is 14 residues. J gave up 2 bases and V 5 bases, and 3 bases lay outside the gene matches. CDR3 loop: CASSPGQGNYGYTF. The CDR3, as DNA: TGTGCCAGCAGTCCGGGACAGGGAAACTATGGCTACACCTTC.

The chain carries TRBV6-1 and TRBJ2-7; D may be TRBD1 (6 bases). Trimming cost V 2 bases and J 6 bases, with 14 bases left between them. Germline lookup yields CDR1 MNHNS and CDR2 SASEGT. The CDR3 spans 14 residues. The DNA of the CDR3 is TGTGCCAGCAGTGAAATAGACAGGCTTGGCGAGCAGTACTTC. Translated, it gives CASSEIDRLGEQYF.

The rearrangement joins TRBV5-1 to TRBJ1-1, with 7 bases fitting TRBD1. Germline-derived CDR1 and CDR2 are SGHRS and YFSETQ. This CDR3 comprises 15 residues. The V gene end was trimmed by 0 bases and the J gene end by 5 bases; junction bases not matched to a gene: 7. CDR3 DNA sequence: TGCGCCAGCAGCTTGGAGTACAGGGGTGGTACTGAAGCTTTCTTT. Its translation is CASSLEYRGGTEAFF.

The chain carries TRBV7-9 and TRBJ1-5; 7 bases agree with TRBD1. Trimming removed 6 bases from V and 6 bases from J; junction bases left unmatched: 14. The CDR3 consists of 16 residues. CDR1 and CDR2 (germline): SEHNR, FQNEAQ (reference sequence). DNA for the CDR3: TGTGCCAGCAGTCCCGCCCATGACAGGGCTGGTCAGCCCCAGCATTTT. It specifies CASSPAHDRAGQPQHF.

This sequence joins TRBV4-1 and TRBJ2-2; no firm D call. This CDR3 has 12 residues. The V and J ends lost 10 bases and 5 bases respectively, with 11 bases between them. Germline loops: CDR1 MGHRA, CDR2 YSYEKL. CDR3 DNA sequence: TGCGCCACCGCCTCGCGGACCGGGGAGCTGTTTTTT. It yields the protein CATASRTGELFF.

CDR3 in amino acids: CASSFQASGELFF. DNA for the CDR3: TGTGCCAGCAGTTTTCAGGCTTCCGGGGAGCTGTTTTTT. This rearrangement joins TRBV27 to TRBJ2-2; D unclear. CDR3 size: 13 residues. The ends were cut back, 3 bases at V and 6 bases at J, with 8 bases in the middle. Germline V gene lookup returns CDR1 MNHEY and CDR2 SMNVEV (reference sequence).

This rearrangement joins TRBV7-9 to TRBJ2-7; D is unclear. V lost 1 base to trimming and J lost 3 bases, with 10 bases between them. The CDR3 contains 14 residues. CDR1 is SEHNR and CDR2 is FQNEAQ in the germline V gene (reference sequence). The CDR3 coding sequence is TGTGCCAGCAGCTTAGTTGACAAGTACTACGAGCAGTACTTC. Translation gives CASSLVDKYYEQYF.